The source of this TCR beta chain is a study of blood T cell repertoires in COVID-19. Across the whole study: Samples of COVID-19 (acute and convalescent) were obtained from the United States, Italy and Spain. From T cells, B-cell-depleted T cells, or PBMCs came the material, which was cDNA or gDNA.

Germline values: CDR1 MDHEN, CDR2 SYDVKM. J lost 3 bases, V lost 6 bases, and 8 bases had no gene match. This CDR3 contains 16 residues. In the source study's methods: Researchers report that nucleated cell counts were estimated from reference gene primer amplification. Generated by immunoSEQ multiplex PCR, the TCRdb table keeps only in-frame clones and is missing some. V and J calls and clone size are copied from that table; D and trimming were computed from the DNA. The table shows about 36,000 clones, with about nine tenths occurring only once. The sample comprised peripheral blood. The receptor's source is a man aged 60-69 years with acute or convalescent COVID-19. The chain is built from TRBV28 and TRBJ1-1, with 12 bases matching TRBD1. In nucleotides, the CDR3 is TGTGCCAGCAGCCTTCCGGGACAGGGGGCCGACACTGAAGCTTTCTTT. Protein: CASSLPGQGADTEAFF.